The rows below give T cell receptor beta chains drawn from one sample of a study of blood T cell repertoires in COVID-19. The data were produced by immunoSEQ multiplex PCR, yet TCRdb's version contains in-frame clones alone and is incomplete. The table lists around 200,000 clones, about 83% of them singletons, with approximately 5% in the top ten. The sample was PBMCs or T cells enriched from blood (not recorded which). The receptors shown here come from a man in his forties with acute COVID-19. Both conserved end residues are part of each CDR3. D genes are given only for firm matches. Clone size appears in some rows only: once, few, many, or a class for an expanded clone.

size,D,V,J,DNA,CDR3
once,-,TRBV6-5,TRBJ1-5,TGTGCCAGCATCCGGTCCCCGAATGGCAATCAGCCCCAGCATTTT,CASIRSPNGNQPQHF
once,TRBD1,TRBV7-2,TRBJ2-7,TGTGCCAGCAGTCAAGGCCCCAGGGACAGGGTTTACGAGCAGTACTTC,CASSQGPRDRVYEQYF
-,-,TRBV21-1,TRBJ2-7,TGTGCCAGCAGCAAACTTCGACAGGAGGCAAGGTACGAGCAGTACTTC,CASSKLRQEARYEQYF
-,TRBD2,TRBV19,TRBJ2-1,TGTGCCAGTAGTATTCAAGCGGGAGCTTATGAGCAGTTCTTC,CASSIQAGAYEQFF
-,TRBD1,TRBV7-6,TRBJ2-1,TGTGCCAGCAGCCATGGGGACAGGCTCTATGAGCAGTTCTTC,CASSHGDRLYEQFF
-,-,TRBV7-2,TRBJ2-7,TGTGCCAGCAGCTTCCAACCCGGGTACGAGCAGTACTTC,CASSFQPGYEQYF
-,TRBD2,TRBV11-2,TRBJ2-7,TGTGCCAGCAGCCCCCCGGGGGGAACCTACGAGCAGTACTTC,CASSPPGGTYEQYF
once,TRBD2,TRBV3-1/TRBV3-2,TRBJ2-3,TGTGCCAGCAGCCAAGGGGGACTAGCGGGGCTCACAGATACGCAGTATTTT,CASSQGGLAGLTDTQYF
-,TRBD2,TRBV15,TRBJ2-1,TGTGCCACCAGAGGATTAGGACTAGCGGGAGGAAATGAGCAGTTCTTC,CATRGLGLAGGNEQFF
-,TRBD1,TRBV5-1,TRBJ2-7,TGCGCCAGCAGCTTGGTGGCGACAGGGACCTACGAGCAGTACTTC,CASSLVATGTYEQYF
-,-,TRBV21-1,TRBJ2-3,TGTGCCAGCAGCAAAGGGGACTCCGGGACTAGCGGAACAGATACGCAGTATTTT,CASSKGDSGTSGTDTQYF
-,TRBD2,TRBV7-2,TRBJ2-3,TGTGCCAGCAGCTCCGAGATAAGAGCGGGAGCCACAGATACGCAGTATTTT,CASSSEIRAGATDTQYF
-,TRBD2,TRBV29-1,TRBJ2-2,TGCAGCGCCGCTTACGGAGCGGGAGTGGCCGGGGAGCTGTTTTTT,CSAAYGAGVAGELFF
-,-,TRBV2,TRBJ1-5,TGTGCCAGCTCCCCCGGAGGGTATAGCAATCAGCCCCAGCATTTT,CASSPGGYSNQPQHF
-,-,TRBV9,TRBJ1-5,TGTGCCAGCAGCCCGACGACGGGTAGTTTCGCGCCCCAGCATTTT,CASSPTTGSFAPQHF
-,-,TRBV28,TRBJ1-1,TGTGCCAGCAGTTTGTCTGAGCCGAACACTGAAGCTTTCTTT,CASSLSEPNTEAFF
-,-,TRBV7-3,TRBJ2-2,TGTGCCAGCAGCCCCGGGGGCACCGGGGAGCTGTTTTTT,CASSPGGTGELFF
-,TRBD1,TRBV6-5,TRBJ1-5,TGTGCCAGCAGTTACGGACAGGGCAATCAGCCCCAGCATTTT,CASSYGQGNQPQHF
-,TRBD2,TRBV27,TRBJ2-1,TGTGCCAGCAGTTTATGGGGACTACAATACAATGAGCAGTTCTTC,CASSLWGLQYNEQFF
-,TRBD1,TRBV28,TRBJ2-7,TGTGCCAGCAGTTTAGGGACAGGGCCCAGTGAGCAGTACTTC,CASSLGTGPSEQYF
-,TRBD2,TRBV9,TRBJ2-3,TGTGCCAGCAGCGTAATGGGAGGGGTCACAGATACGCAGTATTTT,CASSVMGGVTDTQYF
-,-,TRBV6-5,TRBJ2-7,TGTGCCAGCAACCGCGTACTCTACGAGCAGTACTTC,CASNRVLYEQYF
-,TRBD1,TRBV19,TRBJ2-7,TGTGCCAGTAGTATGCGGCAGGGGGTTTACGAGCAGTACTTC,CASSMRQGVYEQYF
-,-,TRBV7-3,TRBJ2-7,TGTGCCAGCAGCTTAGGAACAGGGCTAGGCGAGCAGTACTTC,CASSLGTGLGEQYF
-,-,TRBV15,TRBJ2-2,TGTGCCACCAGCGCCCCCGGACAAGCGAACACCGGGGAGCTGTTTTTT,CATSAPGQANTGELFF
-,-,TRBV11-2,TRBJ2-5,TGTGCCAGCAGCGCCCTACAAGAGACCCAGTACTTC,CASSALQETQYF
-,-,TRBV15,TRBJ2-7,TGTGCCACCAGCAGAGATCTTGTGCGGGCCTACGAGCAGTACTTC,CATSRDLVRAYEQYF
-,-,TRBV4-1,TRBJ1-5,TGCGCCAGCAGCCCCATGATCGGAGGGTACTTGACGCCCCAGCATTTT,CASSPMIGGYLTPQHF
-,-,TRBV14,TRBJ1-3,TGTGCCAGCAGTCTTCAGGACACTGGAAACACCATATATTTT,CASSLQDTGNTIYF
-,-,TRBV28,TRBJ1-2,TGTGCCAGCAGGGAGGGAGGCGGTGGCTACACCTTC,CASREGGGGYTF
-,-,TRBV7-3,TRBJ2-7,TGTGCCAGCAGCTTAGGCGGCTTCTCCTACGAGCAGTACTTC,CASSLGGFSYEQYF
-,TRBD1,TRBV29-1,TRBJ1-3,TGCAGCGTTGAAGATCGGGTGACAGGGGGAAACACCATATATTTT,CSVEDRVTGGNTIYF
-,-,TRBV5-1,TRBJ1-3,TGCGCCAGCACCACGGAGGGGGGAAACACCATATATTTT,CASTTEGGNTIYF
few,TRBD2,TRBV11-2,TRBJ2-7,TGTGCCAGCAGCTTAGGTTGGGGGACTAGCGGGAGTTACGAGCAGTACTTC,CASSLGWGTSGSYEQYF
-,-,TRBV10-3,TRBJ1-2,TGTGCCATCAGTGGGGGACTGCTAAATGGCTACACCTTC,CAISGGLLNGYTF
-,TRBD2,TRBV13,TRBJ2-3,TGTGCCAGCAGCTTAGGCCTAGCGGGAGGACTCACAGATACGCAGTATTTT,CASSLGLAGGLTDTQYF
-,TRBD2,TRBV7-2,TRBJ2-1,TGTGCCAGCAGCTTTCTAGCGGGAGGTCGGGAGCAGTTCTTC,CASSFLAGGREQFF
-,-,TRBV7-8,TRBJ2-1,TGTGCCAGCAGCTTAGCGTCTAGCTCCTTCCACAATGAGCAGTTCTTC,CASSLASSSFHNEQFF
-,-,TRBV4-1,TRBJ2-7,TGCGCCAGCAGCCAAGTTGCGACCTACGAGCAGTACTTC,CASSQVATYEQYF
-,-,TRBV19,TRBJ1-5,TGTGCCAGTAGAGCCGACAGGAGAGATAGCAATCAGCCCCAGCATTTT,CASRADRRDSNQPQHF
-,-,TRBV7-9,TRBJ2-1,TGTGCCAGCAGCACGGCGACTAGTCCCTACAATGAGCAGTTCTTC,CASSTATSPYNEQFF
-,-,TRBV20-1,TRBJ2-1,TGCAGTGCTCATCGGAGGAATGAGCAGTTCTTC,CSAHRRNEQFF
-,TRBD1,TRBV28,TRBJ1-2,TGTGCCATTGGACAGGGGACATATGGCTACACCTTC,CAIGQGTYGYTF
-,TRBD1,TRBV6-6,TRBJ1-1,TGTGCCAGCAGTCCCCAGACAGGGATGAACACTGAAGCTTTCTTT,CASSPQTGMNTEAFF
few,-,TRBV7-2,TRBJ2-3,TGTGCCAGCAGCCGTGGAGGGGCTAGCACAGATACGCAGTATTTT,CASSRGGASTDTQYF
-,TRBD2,TRBV5-4,TRBJ2-3,TGTGCCAGCAGCTTGGGCGGGAGGGACACGGATACGCAGTATTTT,CASSLGGRDTDTQYF
-,TRBD1,TRBV13,TRBJ2-4,TGTGCCAGCAGCTCCCGGGACAGGGGAAAGAACATTCAGTACTTC,CASSSRDRGKNIQYF
-,-,TRBV11-1,TRBJ1-2,TGTGCCAGCAGCTTAGCTCCGACACCGAACTATGGCTACACCTTC,CASSLAPTPNYGYTF
-,-,TRBV4-3,TRBJ1-1,TGCGCCAGCAGCCGCCAGGGTAGTAACACTGAAGCTTTCTTT,CASSRQGSNTEAFF
-,TRBD1,TRBV9,TRBJ2-7,TGTGCCAGCAGCGTAGTCGGGAACAGGGGCAACGAGCAGTACTTC,CASSVVGNRGNEQYF
once,-,TRBV27,TRBJ2-5,TGTGCCACGGCCGACATGGGGGCAGAGACCCAGTACTTC,CATADMGAETQYF
-,-,TRBV28,TRBJ2-7,TGTGCCAGCAGCCCCAGAGGGTTCTCCTACGAGCAGTACTTC,CASSPRGFSYEQYF
-,-,TRBV19,TRBJ2-6,TGTGCCAGTAGTGGTTGGGGCGGACCTGGGGCCAACGTCCTGACTTTC,CASSGWGGPGANVLTF
-,-,TRBV5-6,TRBJ1-1,TGTGCCAGCAATCCCCCTGGGGTGGACTCCGGTGAAGCTTTCTTT,CASNPPGVDSGEAFF